A selection of T cell receptor beta chains follows, all from one sample in a study of blood T cell repertoires in COVID-19. Repertoires were generated with immunoSEQ multiplex PCR, while TCRdb's copy carries only in-frame clones and drops some. The repertoire holds 60,000 to 65,000 clones, with less than 90% as singletons. The specimen was peripheral blood. The receptors were gathered from a man in his fifties or sixties with COVID-19, enrolled during active disease. Each CDR3 is given with its conserved first and last residue. The D gene is left open where the match is weak. Some rows mark clone size as missing; the rest say once, few, many or name a class of expanded clone.

v_gene: TRBV11-2; d_gene: TRBD1; j_gene: TRBJ2-7; abundance: NA; CDR3nt: TGTGCCAGTAATTCAAGGAGGGGGACAGGGGGCGCTTTTTACGAGCAGTACTTC; CDR3aa: CASNSRRGTGGAFYEQYF
v_gene: TRBV20-1; d_gene: NA; j_gene: TRBJ2-1; abundance: NA; CDR3nt: TGCAGTGCTAGTCTCGCGGGGAGCTCCTACAATGAGCAGTTCTTC; CDR3aa: CSASLAGSSYNEQFF
v_gene: TRBV24-1; d_gene: NA; j_gene: TRBJ1-2; abundance: NA; CDR3nt: TGTGCCACCAGTGCCTACTATGGCTACACCTTC; CDR3aa: CATSAYYGYTF
v_gene: TRBV4-1; d_gene: NA; j_gene: TRBJ1-2; abundance: NA; CDR3nt: TGCGCCAGCAGCCAAGATTCCGGTCAGAGGGTTGCCTCAAACTATGGCTACACCTTC; CDR3aa: CASSQDSGQRVASNYGYTF
v_gene: TRBV5-1; d_gene: NA; j_gene: TRBJ2-7; abundance: NA; CDR3nt: TGCGCCAGCAGCCAACAGGGTGAATCTTTTACGAAGCAGTACTTC; CDR3aa: CASSQQGESFTKQYF
v_gene: TRBV7-3; d_gene: TRBD1; j_gene: TRBJ2-2; abundance: NA; CDR3nt: TGTGCCAGCAGCTTCCGGGACAGCTCTACCGGGGAGCTGTTTTTT; CDR3aa: CASSFRDSSTGELFF
v_gene: TRBV27; d_gene: NA; j_gene: TRBJ2-7; abundance: NA; CDR3nt: TGTGCCAGCAGCCTAGGGGGCTACGAGCAGTACTTC; CDR3aa: CASSLGGYEQYF
v_gene: TRBV3-1/TRBV3-2; d_gene: NA; j_gene: TRBJ2-5; abundance: NA; CDR3nt: TGTGCCAGCGGACCTAGCGGGACAGGATTAGAGACCCAGTACTTC; CDR3aa: CASGPSGTGLETQYF
v_gene: TRBV9; d_gene: TRBD1; j_gene: TRBJ1-6; abundance: NA; CDR3nt: TGTGCCAGCAGCGTCAGGGGGGAGACCCTCCACTTT; CDR3aa: CASSVRGETLHF
v_gene: TRBV14; d_gene: NA; j_gene: TRBJ1-5; abundance: NA; CDR3nt: TGTGCCAGCAGCCCAGCAGGGAATCAGCCCCAGCATTTT; CDR3aa: CASSPAGNQPQHF
v_gene: TRBV30; d_gene: TRBD1; j_gene: TRBJ1-6; abundance: NA; CDR3nt: TGTGCCTGGAGTAGACAGGGGGACTCACCCCTCCACTTT; CDR3aa: CAWSRQGDSPLHF
v_gene: TRBV7-2; d_gene: NA; j_gene: TRBJ1-1; abundance: NA; CDR3nt: TGTGCCAGCAACCTACCGGTGGGAGGGGGCACTGAAGCTTTCTTT; CDR3aa: CASNLPVGGGTEAFF
v_gene: TRBV6-5; d_gene: TRBD1; j_gene: TRBJ1-1; abundance: NA; CDR3nt: TGTGCCAGCAGTTCCCGGGACAGGGGGGGAGGCACTGAAGCTTTCTTT; CDR3aa: CASSSRDRGGGTEAFF
v_gene: TRBV9; d_gene: NA; j_gene: TRBJ1-2; abundance: NA; CDR3nt: TGTGCCAGCACAGTGATGTCTAACTATGGCTACACCTTC; CDR3aa: CASTVMSNYGYTF
v_gene: TRBV10-1; d_gene: TRBD2; j_gene: TRBJ2-3; abundance: NA; CDR3nt: TGCGCCAGCAGTGGAGAAGCGGGGGGGCCATTTCGCACAGATACGCAGTATTTT; CDR3aa: CASSGEAGGPFRTDTQYF
v_gene: TRBV5-4; d_gene: TRBD1; j_gene: TRBJ2-3; abundance: NA; CDR3nt: TGTGCCAGCAGCGACAGGGGAGGCGATACGCAGTATTTT; CDR3aa: CASSDRGGDTQYF
v_gene: TRBV5-6; d_gene: NA; j_gene: TRBJ2-7; abundance: NA; CDR3nt: TGTGCCAGCAGCTCCGGTCGCGCCGAGCAGTACTTC; CDR3aa: CASSSGRAEQYF
v_gene: TRBV10-2; d_gene: NA; j_gene: TRBJ2-2; abundance: NA; CDR3nt: TGCGCCAGCAGTGGTCTGGACTACCTTGCGCCCGGGGAGCTGTTTTTT; CDR3aa: CASSGLDYLAPGELFF
v_gene: TRBV11-2; d_gene: TRBD2; j_gene: TRBJ2-1; abundance: once; CDR3nt: TGTGCCAGCAGCTCGGGTGCCCTGACTAGCGGGGACGATGAGCAGTTCTTC; CDR3aa: CASSSGALTSGDDEQFF
v_gene: TRBV28; d_gene: NA; j_gene: TRBJ1-5; abundance: NA; CDR3nt: TGTGCCAGCAGTTCCCCCCTCGCAGGGGCTCAGCCCCAGCATTTT; CDR3aa: CASSSPLAGAQPQHF
v_gene: TRBV2; d_gene: NA; j_gene: TRBJ2-2; abundance: NA; CDR3nt: TGTGCCAGCAGGGCCGGGAGCACCTACACCGGGGAGCTGTTTTTT; CDR3aa: CASRAGSTYTGELFF
v_gene: TRBV5-5; d_gene: NA; j_gene: TRBJ2-1; abundance: NA; CDR3nt: TGTGCCAGCAGCTTCGTTGGCAAGTACAATGAGCAGTTCTTC; CDR3aa: CASSFVGKYNEQFF
v_gene: TRBV11-3; d_gene: TRBD1; j_gene: TRBJ2-5; abundance: NA; CDR3nt: TGTGCCAGCAGCTTGGACAGGGGAGAGACCCAGTACTTC; CDR3aa: CASSLDRGETQYF
v_gene: TRBV5-4; d_gene: NA; j_gene: TRBJ2-7; abundance: NA; CDR3nt: TGTGCCAGCAGCTTGAGTAGTGGAGTAGCGACCTACGAGCAGTACTTC; CDR3aa: CASSLSSGVATYEQYF
v_gene: TRBV30; d_gene: NA; j_gene: TRBJ1-5; abundance: medium-sized; CDR3nt: TGTGCCTGGAGTGTACAAGGGGATCAGCCCCAGCATTTT; CDR3aa: CAWSVQGDQPQHF
v_gene: TRBV28; d_gene: NA; j_gene: TRBJ1-6; abundance: NA; CDR3nt: TGTGCCAGTGATGGGGGGTTTACCTATAATTCACCCCTCCACTTT; CDR3aa: CASDGGFTYNSPLHF
v_gene: TRBV4-1; d_gene: NA; j_gene: TRBJ2-2; abundance: few; CDR3nt: TGCGCCAGCAGCAATCAGGGAATCAACTACTTAAACACCGGGGAGCTGTTTTTT; CDR3aa: CASSNQGINYLNTGELFF
v_gene: TRBV21-1; d_gene: NA; j_gene: TRBJ1-2; abundance: NA; CDR3nt: TGTGCCAGCAACGACAAACCGGGACAGGGAGGAGTGGAAGGCTACACCTTC; CDR3aa: CASNDKPGQGGVEGYTF
v_gene: TRBV6-5; d_gene: NA; j_gene: TRBJ1-2; abundance: NA; CDR3nt: TGTGCCAGTCGGGGGGGGGCTAACTATGGCTACACCTTC; CDR3aa: CASRGGANYGYTF
v_gene: TRBV19; d_gene: TRBD2; j_gene: TRBJ2-1; abundance: NA; CDR3nt: TGTGCCAGTAGCACCCCTAGCGGGAAGTACAATGAGCAGTTCTTC; CDR3aa: CASSTPSGKYNEQFF
v_gene: TRBV28; d_gene: TRBD1; j_gene: TRBJ2-7; abundance: NA; CDR3nt: TGTGCCAGCAGGGGGACAGGGGGAGTTTACGAGCAGTACTTC; CDR3aa: CASRGTGGVYEQYF
v_gene: TRBV15; d_gene: NA; j_gene: TRBJ1-5; abundance: NA; CDR3nt: TGTGCCACCAGCAGCGCCACAGGAAGGTATTACAGATATAGCAATCAGCCCCAGCATTTT; CDR3aa: CATSSATGRYYRYSNQPQHF
v_gene: TRBV7-9; d_gene: NA; j_gene: TRBJ2-7; abundance: NA; CDR3nt: TGTGCCAGCAGCCTCTTTCTTCGGGCAGGGAACGAGCAGTACTTC; CDR3aa: CASSLFLRAGNEQYF
v_gene: TRBV5-6; d_gene: TRBD2; j_gene: TRBJ2-7; abundance: NA; CDR3nt: TGTGCCAGCAGCTTACTAGCGGGTGGAGATTCCTACGAGCAGTACTTC; CDR3aa: CASSLLAGGDSYEQYF
v_gene: TRBV10-3; d_gene: NA; j_gene: TRBJ2-2; abundance: NA; CDR3nt: TGTGCCACCCCCCGAAGTGAGGCGGGCGTTACCGGGGAGCTGTTTTTT; CDR3aa: CATPRSEAGVTGELFF
v_gene: TRBV24-1; d_gene: TRBD2; j_gene: TRBJ2-2; abundance: NA; CDR3nt: TGTGCCACCAGTGTCCCGGGACTAGCGAATTCAGGGGAGCTGTTTTTT; CDR3aa: CATSVPGLANSGELFF
v_gene: TRBV5-1; d_gene: NA; j_gene: TRBJ1-1; abundance: NA; CDR3nt: TGCGCCAGCAGCTTGCATGAAGTGCGGGGGGCGGGCGAAGCTTTCTTT; CDR3aa: CASSLHEVRGAGEAFF
v_gene: TRBV2; d_gene: TRBD2; j_gene: TRBJ2-2; abundance: NA; CDR3nt: TGTGCCACGAGGACTAGCGGGTTGCCTGGGCCCGGGGAGCTGTTTTTT; CDR3aa: CATRTSGLPGPGELFF